This TCR beta chain was obtained from a study of T cell responses to AZD1222 COVID-19 vaccine. General observations from the study: Spike regions recognized by vaccine-associated CD4 TCRs spanned the protein, led by 160-218 and 743-854. Two doses of AZD1222 preceded a rise in Spike-specific TCR breadth and depth. At baseline, just a handful of AZD1222 recipients tested seropositive.

With 6 bases removed from V and 6 bases from J, the gap between germline ends came to 13 bases. The germline gives CDR1 SGHRS, CDR2 YFSETQ. CDR3 length equals 13 residues. Produced via immunoSEQ multiplex PCR; TCRdb's table is partial and in-frame only. The sample contains 200,000 to 250,000 clones, about 93% of which appear only once. With regard to this clone: The antigen is unknown.

V is TRBV5-1 and J is TRBJ2-1; no reliable D call. The sequencing used peripheral blood, collected on day 0 of MenACWY control vaccination. The clonotype originates from an adult in good health. The CDR3 loop reads CASISIGSNEQFF. Here the CDR3 DNA reads TGCGCCAGCATCAGTATAGGATCCAATGAGCAGTTCTTC.